This T cell receptor beta chain was recorded in a study of graft-versus-host responses after intestinal transplantation. Across the whole study: Grafts that recipients had were multivisceral, liver-intestinal, or isolated intestinal transplants. Every transplant recipient was induced with anti-thymocyte globulin, then maintained on tacrolimus and steroids for approximately three years. General study points: Recipient marrow held GvH clones, some first seen in ileum or blood.

Regarding this clone: Its antigen is unidentified.

Germline V CDR1 and CDR2: SQVTM, ANQGSEA. V dropped 6 bases and J dropped 1 base, with 9 bases sitting between them. The CDR3 runs to 12 residues. The table came from immunoSEQ multiplex PCR; TCRdb's copy has only in-frame clones and leaves some out. Altogether some 120,000 clones are present, approximately 92% being singletons, with the ten largest covering 0.16%. The chain uses TRBV29-1 and TRBJ1-1, with D tentatively TRBD1 (6 bases). This clonotype was sampled from a human donor who received an intestinal transplant. Sequencing was performed on unstimulated CD4+ T cells sorted from spleen or lymph node cells, taken before intestinal transplant. The CDR3 sequence: CSVTRGNTEAFF. CDR3 DNA: TGCAGCGTGACCAGGGGGAACACTGAAGCTTTCTTT.